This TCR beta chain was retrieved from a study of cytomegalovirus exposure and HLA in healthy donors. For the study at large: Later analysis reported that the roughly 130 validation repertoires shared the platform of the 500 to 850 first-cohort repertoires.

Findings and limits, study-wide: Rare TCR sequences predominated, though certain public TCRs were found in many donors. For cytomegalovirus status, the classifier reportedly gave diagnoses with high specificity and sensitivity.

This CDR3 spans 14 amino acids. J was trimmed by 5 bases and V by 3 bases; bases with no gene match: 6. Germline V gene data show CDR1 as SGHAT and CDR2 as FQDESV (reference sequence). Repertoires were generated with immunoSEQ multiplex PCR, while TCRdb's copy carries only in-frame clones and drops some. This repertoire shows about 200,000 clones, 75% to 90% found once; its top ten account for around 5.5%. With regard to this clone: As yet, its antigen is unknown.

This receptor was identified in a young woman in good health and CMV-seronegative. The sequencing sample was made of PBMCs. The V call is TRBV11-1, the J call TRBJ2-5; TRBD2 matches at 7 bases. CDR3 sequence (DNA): TGTGCCAGCAGCTTCGGCGGGAGTAGGGAGACCCAGTACTTC. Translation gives CASSFGGSRETQYF.